This T cell receptor (beta chain) emerged from a study of neurological immune-mediated disorders. Germline CDR1 DFQATT, CDR2 SNEGSKA (reference sequence). This CDR3 region has 12 residues. Trimming took off 3 bases at V and 6 bases at J, with 9 bases between the two ends. cDNA synthesis was performed by 5'RACE with 10-nucleotide random UMIs. From 15-18 subjects, every sequencing run obtained over 190 million TCR-beta sequences. TCRdb fed the 5' RACE reads into MiXCR, producing one record per CDR3 protein. The table has around 31,000 distinct CDR3 sequences, 4% seen once. The sample holds many counts of this clonotype. Its cognate antigen is unknown. General study results and limits: Among expanded clones, no CDR3 amino acid sequences were shared across subjects, a pattern suggesting private repertoires in all groups.

The sorted libraries involved the use of around 960,000 CD4+ or CD8+ T cells. The clonotype originates from a middle-aged woman in good health. The chain carries TRBV20-1 and TRBJ2-1, with no clear D. Sample: CD4+ T cells from blood. CDR3 loop: CSARFATNEQFF. In nucleotides, the CDR3 is TGCAGTGCTAGGTTCGCAACCAATGAGCAGTTCTTC.